This TCR beta chain stems from a study of blood T cell repertoires in COVID-19. Study-level information: Sites across the United States, Italy and Spain contributed samples from acute and convalescent COVID-19. From T cells, B-cell-depleted T cells, or PBMCs came the material, which was cDNA or gDNA.

V gave up 6 bases and J gave up 6 bases; unmatched junction bases: 11. Germline-derived CDR1 and CDR2 are SGHVS and FQNEAQ. The CDR3 loop spans 15 amino acids. Original processing notes: Amplification from reference gene primers served as the basis for estimated nucleated cell counts. This table comes from immunoSEQ multiplex PCR, and its TCRdb copy is limited to in-frame clones, with some not included. The V and J calls and the clone size are those of that table, but D and trimming were determined from the DNA. The sample records just under 50,000 clones, roughly 88% being singletons. The clonotype originates from a human donor in a cohort sampled during active COVID-19. Sequenced sample: peripheral blood. The J gene is TRBJ2-1, the V gene TRBV7-8; TRBD2 aligns across 7 bases. The chain's CDR3 is CASSAAGLPPNEQFF. CDR3 bases: TGTGCCAGCAGTGCAGCGGGACTGCCCCCCAATGAGCAGTTCTTC. Using reference TRBV7-8 and TRBJ2-1 for the parts outside the CDR3, the full variable domain is GAGVSQSPRYKVAKRGQDVALRCDPISGHVSLFWYQQALGQGPEFLTYFQNEAQLDKSGLPSDRFFAERPEGSVSTLKIQRTQQEDSAVYLCASSAAGLPPNEQFFGPGTRLTVL.